This T cell receptor (beta chain) was retrieved from a study of cytomegalovirus exposure and HLA in healthy donors. Whole-study context: Earlier sequencing of about 179 million T cells yielded 95 million to 120 million unique TCR beta sequences. A data release that came early held some 79 million unique TCRs from HLA-typed donors.

CDR1 is LNHNV and CDR2 is YYDKDF in the germline V gene (reference sequence). The V end lost 3 bases, the J end lost 3 bases, and 17 bases lay between the germline ends. The CDR3 runs to 16 residues. Study results and caveats: It is likely that the observed cluster of highly shared sequence variants was a sequencing artifact.

With respect to this clone: Its antigen is currently unknown.

Both 60 Vbeta primers and 13 Jbeta primers went into the PCR. The data were produced by immunoSEQ multiplex PCR, yet TCRdb's version contains in-frame clones alone and is incomplete. The sample has 100,000 to 150,000 clones; about 78% are singletons. This TCR was recovered from a female donor in good health and CMV-seronegative. Sequenced material: PBMCs. The chain has TRBV15 and TRBJ1-1; no clear D gene. The chain's CDR3 is CATSRAERLEYTEAFF. The CDR3 coding sequence is TGTGCCACCAGCAGGGCCGAGCGACTGGAGTACACTGAAGCTTTCTTT.